A single sample is the source of the 14 T cell receptor beta chains below, sequenced in a study of T cell responses to AZD1222 COVID-19 vaccine. Sequencing used immunoSEQ multiplex PCR; TCRdb keeps in-frame clones, though not all of them. The sample yields 54,000 or so clones, 80% seen once. The sequencing here drew on peripheral blood, taken 28 days after the second AZD1222 dose. The source is an adult who received the AZD1222 COVID-19 vaccine.

J is TRBJ2-2 and V is TRBV19; maybe TRBD2 (6 bases). Trimming left V 3 bases short and J 7 bases short, with 9 bases between. The CDR3 has 13 amino acids. Germline assignment: CDR1 LNHDA and CDR2 SQIVND (reference sequence). In DNA, the CDR3 is TGTGCCAGTAGTATGGGACTTGTCGGGGAGCTGTTTTTT. Residues: CASSMGLVGELFF.

This chain links TRBV5-1 with TRBJ2-2; D remains unclear. The CDR3 runs to 14 residues. The V gene's germline CDR1 is SGHRS and CDR2 YFSETQ. V was clipped by 0 bases and J by 6 bases, with 9 bases between them. CDR3: CASSLDPSAGELFF. The CDR3 coding sequence is TGCGCCAGCAGCTTGGACCCCTCCGCCGGGGAGCTGTTTTTT.

Comments on this clone: This sample includes further DNA sequences coding for the same CDR3. CDR3 amino acids: CASSPRGAQETQYF. In nucleotides, the CDR3 is TGTGCCAGCTCACCACGGGGGGCCCAAGAGACCCAGTACTTC. V is TRBV18 and J is TRBJ2-5; D possibly uses TRBD1 or TRBD2 (6 bases each). This CDR3 spans 14 amino acids. Germline CDR1 KGHSH, CDR2 LQKENI. Trimming pared 1 base from V and 1 base from J, leaving 7 bases between.

The chain combines TRBV6-5 with TRBJ2-5; 9 nucleotides align to TRBD1. CDR1 and CDR2 from the germline V gene are MNHEY and SVGAGI. J lost 1 base, V lost 5 bases, and 5 bases had no gene match. This CDR3 region has 15 residues. In DNA form, the CDR3 reads TGTGCCAGCAGTCCTCCGGGACAGGGCCAAGAGACCCAGTACTTC. Protein sequence: CASSPPGQGQETQYF.

The V gene is TRBV7-9, the J gene TRBJ1-1; D unclear. Germline CDR1 SEHNR, CDR2 FQNEAQ (reference sequence). V was pared by 2 bases and J by 4 bases, with 11 bases between. The CDR3 consists of 14 residues. CDR3: CASSLMPGSTEAFF. The CDR3 DNA reads TGTGCCAGCAGCTTAATGCCGGGGAGCACTGAAGCTTTCTTT.

This chain uses TRBV7-8 with TRBJ1-6; possible D gene TRBD1, 6 bases. The CDR3 sequence is 15 residues long. V gave up 5 bases and J gave up 8 bases, with 16 bases separating them. Germline V gives CDR1 SGHVS, CDR2 FQNEAQ. This CDR3 is CASSEGGRGYSPLHF. In nucleotides, the CDR3 is TGTGCCAGCAGCGAGGGGGGCAGGGGCTATTCACCCCTCCACTTT.

This chain links TRBV3-1 (or the pseudogene TRBV3-2) with TRBJ1-1; D might be TRBD1 (5 bases). The V gene's germline CDR1 is LGHDT and CDR2 YNNKEL (reference sequence). V shed 0 bases and J shed 10 bases, with 9 bases lying between them. CDR3 size: 12 residues. The CDR3 sequence: CASSQDLGGAFF. The DNA of the CDR3 is TGTGCCAGCAGCCAAGATTTGGGGGGAGCTTTCTTT.

This chain links TRBV30 with TRBJ2-7; 7 bases line up with TRBD1. Germline V gene sequence: CDR1 GTSNPN, CDR2 SVGIG (reference sequence). This CDR3 is built from 16 residues. Trimming at V came to 3 bases and at J to 0 bases, leaving 11 bases not matched to a gene. The CDR3 bases are TGTGCCTGGAGCAAGACAGGGACAACCTTCTCCTACGAGCAGTACTTC. This translates into CAWSKTGTTFSYEQYF.

V is TRBV28 and J is TRBJ2-5; 14 positions agree with TRBD2. Germline loops: CDR1 MDHEN, CDR2 SYDVKM. J was trimmed by 5 bases and V by 7 bases; bases with no gene match: 6. This CDR3 is 15 amino acids long. CDR3 DNA sequence: TGTGCCAGCACCCTAGGACTAGCGGGAGGCGAGACCCAGTACTTC. This sequence encodes CASTLGLAGGETQYF.

The V and J genes are TRBV19 and TRBJ1-1; TRBD1 is a possible D gene (6 bases). CDR1 is LNHDA, CDR2 SQIVND, per germline (reference sequence). The ends were cut back, 6 bases at V and 5 bases at J, with 19 bases in the middle. This CDR3 contains 15 residues. The CDR3 is CASSWDTAGRTEAFF. CDR3 DNA sequence: TGTGCCAGTAGCTGGGACACCGCTGGGCGGACTGAAGCTTTCTTT. Full variable domain (outside the CDR3, taken from reference TRBV19 and TRBJ1-1): DGGITQSPKYLFRKEGQNVTLSCEQNLNHDAMYWYRQDPGQGLRLIYYSQIVNDFQKGDIAEGYSVSREKKESFPLTVTSAQKNPTAFYLCASSWDTAGRTEAFFGQGTRLTVV.

This rearrangement joins TRBV3-1 (or the pseudogene TRBV3-2) to TRBJ2-1; 10 bases are shared with TRBD2. Germline V gene lookup returns CDR1 LGHDT and CDR2 YNNKEL (reference sequence). V lost 0 bases to trimming and J lost 8 bases; unmatched junction nucleotides: 7. The CDR3 sequence is 16 residues long. This chain's CDR3 is CASSQDQASGSYEQFF. DNA of the CDR3: TGTGCCAGCAGCCAAGATCAGGCTAGCGGGAGCTATGAGCAGTTCTTC.

The chain recombines TRBV5-1 with TRBJ1-1, with D maybe TRBD1 (5 bases). Trimming took 5 bases from V and 0 from J, leaving 8 bases between them. The CDR3 covers 13 residues. CDR1 SGHRS and CDR2 YFSETQ come from the germline V gene. Here the CDR3 DNA reads TGCGCCAGCAGTAAGGACATGAACACTGAAGCTTTCTTT. Protein sequence: CASSKDMNTEAFF. Looking up the rest from reference TRBV5-1 and TRBJ1-1 gives the full variable domain: KAGVTQTPRYLIKTRGQQVTLSCSPISGHRSVSWYQQTPGQGLQFLFEYFSETQRNKGNFPGRFSGRQFSNSRSEMNVSTLELGDSALYLCASSKDMNTEAFFGQGTRLTVV.

The CDR3 sequence: CASSLAGNVETQYF. The CDR3 DNA follows: TGTGCCAGCAGCTTAGCAGGGAATGTTGAGACCCAGTACTTC. This chain links TRBV7-2 with TRBJ2-5; the D is unclear. The V and J ends lost 0 bases and 5 bases respectively, with 10 bases between them. The CDR3 has 14 residues. Germline CDR1 SGHTA, CDR2 FQGNSA.

V is TRBV11-2 and J is TRBJ2-2, with 7 bases fitting TRBD2. CDR3 length: 17 residues. V trimming: 2 bases; J trimming: 5 bases; junction bases outside the gene matches: 11. From germline, CDR1 is SGHAT and CDR2 FQNNGV. The CDR3 region is CASSLSGRAFRTGELFF. For the CDR3, the DNA is TGTGCCAGCAGCTTAAGTGGGAGGGCCTTTAGGACCGGGGAGCTGTTTTTT.